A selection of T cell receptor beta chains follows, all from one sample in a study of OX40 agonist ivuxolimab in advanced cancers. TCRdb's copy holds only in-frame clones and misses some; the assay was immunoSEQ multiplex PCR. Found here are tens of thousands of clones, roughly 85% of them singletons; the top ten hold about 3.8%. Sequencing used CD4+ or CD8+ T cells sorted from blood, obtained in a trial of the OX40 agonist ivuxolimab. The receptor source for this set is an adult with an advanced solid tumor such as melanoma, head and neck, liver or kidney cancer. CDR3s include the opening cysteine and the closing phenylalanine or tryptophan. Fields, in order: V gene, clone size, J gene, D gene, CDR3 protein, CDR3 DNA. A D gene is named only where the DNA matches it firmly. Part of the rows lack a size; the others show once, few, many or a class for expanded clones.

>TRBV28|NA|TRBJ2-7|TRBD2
CASSLVASGNYEQYF
TGTGCCAGCAGTTTAGTGGCTAGCGGAAACTACGAGCAGTACTTC
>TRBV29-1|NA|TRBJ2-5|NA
CSVEGAQETQYF
TGCAGCGTTGAAGGGGCCCAAGAGACCCAGTACTTC
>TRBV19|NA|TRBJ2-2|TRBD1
CASIDRGRTGELFF
TGTGCCAGTATAGACAGGGGGCGGACCGGGGAGCTGTTTTTT
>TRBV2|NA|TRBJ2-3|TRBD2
CASSEGGLAGGSTDTQYF
TGTGCCAGCAGTGAAGGTGGGCTAGCGGGGGGTAGCACAGATACGCAGTATTTT
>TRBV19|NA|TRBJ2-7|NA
CASSIGVSPYEQYF
TGTGCCAGTAGTATCGGGGTTAGCCCCTACGAGCAGTACTTC
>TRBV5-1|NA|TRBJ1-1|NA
CASSSTGMNTEAFF
TGCGCCAGCAGCTCTACAGGGATGAACACTGAAGCTTTCTTT
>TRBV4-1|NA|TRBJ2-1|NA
CASSQVFAGSYNEQFF
TGCGCCAGCAGCCAAGTGTTTGCGGGGTCCTACAATGAGCAGTTCTTC
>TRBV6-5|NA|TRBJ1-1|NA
CASSYRPTGGDTEAFF
TGTGCCAGCAGTTACCGACCGACAGGAGGGGACACTGAAGCTTTCTTT
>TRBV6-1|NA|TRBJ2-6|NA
CASSEMTHSGANVLTF
TGTGCCAGCAGTGAAATGACACACTCTGGGGCCAACGTCCTGACTTTC
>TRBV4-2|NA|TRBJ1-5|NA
CASSPRRGGDQPQHF
TGTGCCAGCAGCCCGAGACGGGGTGGGGATCAGCCCCAGCATTTT
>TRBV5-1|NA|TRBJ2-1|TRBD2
CASSSIGTSGGNSYNEQFF
TGCGCCAGCAGCTCCATCGGGACTAGCGGGGGAAACAGTTACAATGAGCAGTTCTTC
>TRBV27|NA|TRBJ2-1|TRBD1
CASSFRDRGRFRNEQFF
TGTGCCAGCAGTTTTAGGGACAGGGGGCGCTTTCGCAATGAGCAGTTCTTC
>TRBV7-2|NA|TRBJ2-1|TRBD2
CASSLYASGYNEQFF
TGTGCCAGCAGCTTATACGCTAGCGGTTACAATGAGCAGTTCTTC
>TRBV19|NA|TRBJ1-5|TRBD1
CASSMWDSTYQPQHF
TGTGCCAGTAGTATGTGGGACAGTACCTATCAGCCCCAGCATTTT
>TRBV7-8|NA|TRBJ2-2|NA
CASSPRSTHPGELFF
TGTGCCAGCAGCCCCCGCTCGACGCACCCCGGGGAGCTGTTTTTT
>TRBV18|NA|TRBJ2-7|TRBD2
CASSPGTSFDEQYF
TGTGCCAGCTCTCCCGGGACTAGCTTCGACGAGCAGTACTTC
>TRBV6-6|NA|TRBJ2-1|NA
CASSRTAGLYNEQFF
TGTGCCAGCAGCCGGACGGCGGGCCTCTACAATGAGCAGTTCTTC
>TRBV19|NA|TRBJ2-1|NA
CASSEASDIMEGQFF
TGTGCCAGTAGTGAGGCCTCAGACATCATGGAGGGGCAGTTCTTC
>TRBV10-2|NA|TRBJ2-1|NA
CAVGNEQFF
TGCGCAGTTGGGAATGAGCAGTTCTTC
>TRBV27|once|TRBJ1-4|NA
CASSLTNEKLFF
TGTGCCAGCAGTTTAACTAATGAAAAACTGTTTTTT
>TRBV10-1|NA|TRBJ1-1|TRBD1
CASSVPRTGATEAFF
TGCGCCAGCAGTGTACCACGGACAGGGGCCACTGAAGCTTTCTTT
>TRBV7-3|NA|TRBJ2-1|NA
CASAPGGASYNEQFF
TGTGCCAGCGCCCCAGGGGGGGCGTCCTACAATGAGCAGTTCTTC
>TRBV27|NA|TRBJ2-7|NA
CASSSSGYYEQYF
TGTGCCAGCAGTTCATCAGGTTATTACGAGCAGTACTTC
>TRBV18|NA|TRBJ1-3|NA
CASSANSGSPSSGNTIYF
TGTGCCAGCTCAGCCAACAGCGGCAGTCCGAGCTCTGGAAACACCATATATTTT
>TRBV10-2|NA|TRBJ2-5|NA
CASARQEQTQYF
TGCGCCAGCGCGAGACAGGAACAGACCCAGTACTTC
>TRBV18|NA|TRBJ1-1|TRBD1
CASSSGQRIMNTEAFF
TGTGCCAGCTCATCGGGACAGAGGATAATGAACACTGAAGCTTTCTTT
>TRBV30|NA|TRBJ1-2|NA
CAWSRANYGYTF
TGTGCCTGGAGCCGTGCTAACTATGGCTACACCTTC
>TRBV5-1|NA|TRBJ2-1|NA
CASSLDAGTSYNEQFF
TGCGCCAGCAGCTTGGACGCGGGGACTTCCTACAATGAGCAGTTCTTC
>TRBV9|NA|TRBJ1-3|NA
CASSVNRVGNTIYF
TGTGCCAGCAGCGTAAACAGGGTTGGAAACACCATATATTTT
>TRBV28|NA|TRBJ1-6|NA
CASSGQPNSPLHF
TGTGCCAGCAGTGGACAGCCGAATTCACCCCTCCACTTT
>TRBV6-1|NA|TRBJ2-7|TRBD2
CASIPAGGWEQYF
TGTGCCAGCATCCCAGCGGGAGGTTGGGAGCAGTACTTC
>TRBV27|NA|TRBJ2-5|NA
CASSLSGRGPQETQYF
TGTGCCAGCAGTTTATCGGGCCGGGGGCCCCAAGAGACCCAGTACTTC
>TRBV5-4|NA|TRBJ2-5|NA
CASSLAAVQETQYF
TGTGCCAGCAGCTTGGCAGCGGTACAAGAGACCCAGTACTTC
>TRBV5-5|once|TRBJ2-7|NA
CASSLEQESSYEQYF
TGTGCCAGCAGCTTGGAGCAGGAAAGCTCCTACGAGCAGTACTTC
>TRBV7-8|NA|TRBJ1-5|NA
CASTQRSGISNQPQHF
TGTGCCAGCACCCAAAGGTCAGGGATTAGCAATCAGCCCCAGCATTTT
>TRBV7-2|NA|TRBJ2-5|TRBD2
CASNKALAGVSETQYF
TGTGCCAGCAACAAAGCACTAGCGGGAGTATCGGAGACCCAGTACTTC
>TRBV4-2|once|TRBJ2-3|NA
CASSLASDTDTQYF
TGTGCCAGCAGCCTGGCTAGCGACACAGATACGCAGTATTTT
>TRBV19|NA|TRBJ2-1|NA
CASSPARLGGYNEQFF
TGTGCCAGTAGTCCGGCCAGACTAGGGGGCTACAATGAGCAGTTCTTC
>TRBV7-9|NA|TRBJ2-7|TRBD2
CASSLRLAGSYEQYF
TGTGCCAGCAGCTTACGACTAGCGGGATCCTACGAGCAGTACTTC
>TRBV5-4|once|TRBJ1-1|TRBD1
CASSPGGGGLGFTEAFF
TGTGCCAGCAGCCCTGGGGGAGGGGGCCTTGGTTTCACTGAAGCTTTCTTT
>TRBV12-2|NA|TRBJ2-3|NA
CANQRGITDTQYF
TGTGCAAACCAGCGGGGGATAACAGATACGCAGTATTTT
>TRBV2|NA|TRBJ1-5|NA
CASTEQGRSSNQPQHF
TGTGCCAGCACAGAACAGGGAAGGAGTAGCAATCAGCCCCAGCATTTT
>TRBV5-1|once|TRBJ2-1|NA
CASSPLAPGYNEQFF
TGCGCCAGCAGCCCCTTGGCCCCTGGGTACAATGAGCAGTTCTTC
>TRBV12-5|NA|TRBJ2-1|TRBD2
CASSARGLAGHNEQFF
TGTGCTAGCTCAGCCCGGGGGCTAGCGGGGCACAATGAGCAGTTCTTC
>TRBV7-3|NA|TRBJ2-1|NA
CASSLMQPGEQFF
TGTGCCAGCAGCTTAATGCAACCGGGAGAGCAGTTCTTC